This T cell receptor (beta chain) was profiled in a study of graft-versus-host responses after intestinal transplantation. About the study: Recipients uniformly received anti-thymocyte globulin induction, followed by tacrolimus and steroids for around 3 years. Study results and caveats: Ileal or blood samples showed some GvH clones first, and such clones were also found in recipient marrow. Maximum circulating GvH clone levels tracked with early post-transplant HvG decreases. Clonal ratios of graft-versus-host to host-versus-graft in allografts were high for patients exhibiting graft-donor T cell macrochimerism.

Assay used: immunoSEQ multiplex PCR; TCRdb lists only in-frame clones, some missing. In the table there are approximately 60,000 clones, around nine tenths of which are singletons. Germline-derived CDR1 and CDR2 are SQVTM and ANQGSEA. This CDR3 is 14 amino acids long. Trimming removed 5 bases from V and 3 bases from J, with 16 bases in between. About this clone itself: As yet, its antigen is unknown.

The receptor's source is a human patient who received an intestinal transplant, so some T cells may come from the graft donor. The sequencing here drew on PBMCs, taken 26 days after transplant. V gene TRBV29-1 combines with J gene TRBJ1-2; D ambiguous. The chain's CDR3 is CSVMSHLDYYGYTF. The CDR3 bases are TGCAGCGTTATGAGTCACCTCGACTACTATGGCTACACCTTC.